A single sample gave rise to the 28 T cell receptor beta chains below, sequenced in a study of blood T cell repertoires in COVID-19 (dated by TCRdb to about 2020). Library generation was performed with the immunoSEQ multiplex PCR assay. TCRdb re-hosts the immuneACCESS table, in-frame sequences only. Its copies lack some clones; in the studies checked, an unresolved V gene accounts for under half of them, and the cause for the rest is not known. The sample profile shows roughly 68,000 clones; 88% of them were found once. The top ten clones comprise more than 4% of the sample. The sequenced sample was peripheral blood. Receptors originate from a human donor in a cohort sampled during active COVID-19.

The CDR3 reads CASSLARRDYGYTF. The CDR3 coding sequence is TGCGCCAGCAGCTTGGCCCGGAGGGATTATGGCTACACCTTC. The chain couples TRBV5-1 to TRBJ1-2; D unresolved. The CDR3 covers 14 residues. Trimming left V 0 bases short and J 5 bases short, with 11 bases between. Per the germline V gene, CDR1 is SGHRS and CDR2 is YFSETQ.

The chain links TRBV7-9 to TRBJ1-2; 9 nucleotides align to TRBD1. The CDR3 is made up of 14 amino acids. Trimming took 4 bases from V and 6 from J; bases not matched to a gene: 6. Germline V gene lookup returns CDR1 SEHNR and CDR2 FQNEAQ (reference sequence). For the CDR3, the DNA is TGTGCCAGCAGCTCGGACAGGGGAGGTCATGGCTACACCTTC. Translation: CASSSDRGGHGYTF.

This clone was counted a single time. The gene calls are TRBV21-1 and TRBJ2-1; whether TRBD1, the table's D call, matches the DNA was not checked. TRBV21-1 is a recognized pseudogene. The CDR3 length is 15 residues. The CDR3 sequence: CASSTRTGAGNEQFF. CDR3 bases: TGTGCCAGCAGCACCAGGACAGGGGCTGGTAATGAGCAGTTCTTC.

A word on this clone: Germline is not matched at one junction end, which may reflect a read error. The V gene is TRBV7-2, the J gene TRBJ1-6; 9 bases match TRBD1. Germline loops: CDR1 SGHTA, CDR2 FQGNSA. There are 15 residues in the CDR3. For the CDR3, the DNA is TGTGCCAGCAGCGTAGCGACAGGGGGGCTTTCACCCCTCCACTTT. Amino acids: CASSVATGGLSPLHF.

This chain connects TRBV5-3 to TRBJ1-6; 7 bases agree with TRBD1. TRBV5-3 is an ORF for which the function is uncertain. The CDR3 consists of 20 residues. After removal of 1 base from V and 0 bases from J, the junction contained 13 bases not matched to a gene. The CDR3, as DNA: TGTGCCAGAAGCTTGCTTAGGACAGGACTTACATCCTCCTATAATTCACCCCTCCACTTT. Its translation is CARSLLRTGLTSSYNSPLHF.

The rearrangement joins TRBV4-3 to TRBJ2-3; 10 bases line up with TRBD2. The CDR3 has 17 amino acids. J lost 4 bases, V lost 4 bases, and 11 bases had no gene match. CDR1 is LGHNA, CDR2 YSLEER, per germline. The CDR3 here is CASSLSPAGGAADTQYF. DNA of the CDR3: TGCGCCAGCAGCCTTAGCCCAGCGGGGGGGGCGGCAGATACGCAGTATTTT.

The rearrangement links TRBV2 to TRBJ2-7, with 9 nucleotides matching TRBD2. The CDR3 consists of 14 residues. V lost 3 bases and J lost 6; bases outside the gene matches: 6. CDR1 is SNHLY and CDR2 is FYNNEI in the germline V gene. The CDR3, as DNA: TGTGCCAGCAGTGAGCAGCGGGGGGTAGGCGAGCAGTACTTC. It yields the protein CASSEQRGVGEQYF.

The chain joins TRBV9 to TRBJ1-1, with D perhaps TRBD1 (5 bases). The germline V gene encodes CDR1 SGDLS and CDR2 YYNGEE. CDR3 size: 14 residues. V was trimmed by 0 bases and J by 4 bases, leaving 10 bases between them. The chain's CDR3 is CASSVDRQGTEAFF. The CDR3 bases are TGTGCCAGCAGCGTAGATCGTCAGGGCACTGAAGCTTTCTTT. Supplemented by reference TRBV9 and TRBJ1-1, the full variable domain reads DSGVTQTPKHLITATGQRVTLRCSPRSGDLSVYWYQQSLDQGLQFLIQYYNGEERAKGNILERFSAQQFPDLHSELNLSSLELGDSALYFCASSVDRQGTEAFFGQGTRLTVV.

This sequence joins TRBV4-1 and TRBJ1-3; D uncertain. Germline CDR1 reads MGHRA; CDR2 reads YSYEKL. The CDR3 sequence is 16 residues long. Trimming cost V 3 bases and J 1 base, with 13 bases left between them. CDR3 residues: CASSQHGVGSGNTIYF. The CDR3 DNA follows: TGCGCCAGCAGCCAGCACGGGGTGGGTTCTGGAAACACCATATATTTT.

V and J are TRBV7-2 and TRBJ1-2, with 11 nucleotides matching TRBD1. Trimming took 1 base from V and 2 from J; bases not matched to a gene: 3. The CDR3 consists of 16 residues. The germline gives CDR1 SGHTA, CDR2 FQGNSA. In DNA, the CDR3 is TGTGCCAGCAGCTTAGTAGGACAGGGGGCCAACTATGGCTACACCTTC. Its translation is CASSLVGQGANYGYTF. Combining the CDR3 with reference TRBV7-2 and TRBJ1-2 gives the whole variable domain GAGVSQSPSNKVTEKGKDVELRCDPISGHTALYWYRQSLGQGLEFLIYFQGNSAPDKSGLPSDRFSAERTGGSVSTLTIQRTQQEDSAVYLCASSLVGQGANYGYTFGSGTRLTVV.

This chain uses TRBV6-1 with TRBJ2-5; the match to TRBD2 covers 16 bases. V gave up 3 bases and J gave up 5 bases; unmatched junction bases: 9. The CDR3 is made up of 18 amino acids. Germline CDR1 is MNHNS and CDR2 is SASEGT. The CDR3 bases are TGTGCCAGCAGTGACCCCGGGACTAGCGGGAGGGCCCAGGAGACCCAGTACTTC. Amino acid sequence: CASSDPGTSGRAQETQYF.

The CDR3 DNA reads TGTGCCAGCAGCCAAGACGTAGGGACTAGCTATCACAATGAGCAGTTCTTC. Residues: CASSQDVGTSYHNEQFF. The chain recombines TRBV14 with TRBJ2-1; 9 bases match TRBD2. The CDR3 contains 17 residues. The V gene's germline CDR1 is SGHDN and CDR2 FVKESK. Trimming took 0 bases from V and 5 from J; bases not matched to a gene: 8.

CDR3 sequence (DNA): TGTGCCAGTAGTATAGCAGGGTCCGGTAGCTACACCTTC. Its translation is CASSIAGSGSYTF. The chain employs TRBV19 and TRBJ1-2, with a tentative D call TRBD1 (5 bases). The CDR3 covers 13 residues. The germline CDR1 and CDR2 sequences are LNHDA and SQIVND (reference sequence). V was pared by 1 base and J by 9 bases, with 12 bases between.

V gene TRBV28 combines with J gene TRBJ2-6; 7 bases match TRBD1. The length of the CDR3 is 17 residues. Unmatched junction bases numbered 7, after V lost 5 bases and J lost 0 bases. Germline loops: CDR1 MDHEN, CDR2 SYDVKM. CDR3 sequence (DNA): TGTGCCAGCAGTAGCCGGACAGGCGGCTCTGGGGCCAACGTCCTGACTTTC. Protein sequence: CASSSRTGGSGANVLTF.

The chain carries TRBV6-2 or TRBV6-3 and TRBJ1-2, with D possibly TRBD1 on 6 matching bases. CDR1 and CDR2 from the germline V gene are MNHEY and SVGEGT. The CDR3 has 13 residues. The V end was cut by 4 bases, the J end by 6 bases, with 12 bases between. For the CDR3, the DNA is TGTGCCAGCAGTTCACAGGGTTTTAATGGCTACACCTTC. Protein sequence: CASSSQGFNGYTF.

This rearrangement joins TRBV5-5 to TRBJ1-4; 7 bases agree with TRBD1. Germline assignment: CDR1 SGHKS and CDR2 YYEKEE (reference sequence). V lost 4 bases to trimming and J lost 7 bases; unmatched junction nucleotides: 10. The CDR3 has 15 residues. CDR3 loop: CASSRTGEWREKLFF. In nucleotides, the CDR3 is TGTGCCAGCAGCAGAACAGGGGAGTGGCGTGAAAAACTGTTTTTT. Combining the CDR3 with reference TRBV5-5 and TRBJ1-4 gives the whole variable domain DAGVTQSPTHLIKTRGQQVTLRCSPISGHKSVSWYQQVLGQGPQFIFQYYEKEERGRGNFPDRFSARQFPNYSSELNVNALLLGDSALYLCASSRTGEWREKLFFGSGTQLSVL.

The CDR3 DNA follows: TGTGCCAGTACCCTTCGGAGCAATCAGCCCCAGCATTTT. Encoded protein: CASTLRSNQPQHF. The genes are TRBV19 and TRBJ1-5; D ambiguous. The CDR3 spans 13 residues. Germline assignment: CDR1 LNHDA and CDR2 SQIVND (reference sequence). Between the trimmed V and J ends, which lost 7 bases and 1 base, there was a span of 8 bases.

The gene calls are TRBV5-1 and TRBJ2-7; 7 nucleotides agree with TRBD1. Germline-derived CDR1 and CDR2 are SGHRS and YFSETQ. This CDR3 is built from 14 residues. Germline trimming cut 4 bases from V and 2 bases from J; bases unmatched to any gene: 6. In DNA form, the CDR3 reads TGCGCCAGCAGCCACGGGACAGAACCCTACGAGCAGTACTTC. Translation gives CASSHGTEPYEQYF.

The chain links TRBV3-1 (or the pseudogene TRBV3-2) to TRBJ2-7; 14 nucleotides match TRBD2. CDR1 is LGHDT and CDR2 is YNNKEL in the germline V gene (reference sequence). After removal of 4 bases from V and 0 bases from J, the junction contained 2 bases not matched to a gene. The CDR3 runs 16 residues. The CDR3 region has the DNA TGTGCCAGCAGCCCGGGACTAGCGGGGGCCTCCTACGAGCAGTACTTC. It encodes CASSPGLAGASYEQYF.

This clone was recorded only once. The CDR3 coding sequence is TGTGCCAGCAGCTTCGGGCTAGCGGAAGAGACCCAGTACTTC. Translating gives CASSFGLAEETQYF. This chain joins TRBV7-2 and TRBJ2-5; 7 bases agree with TRBD2. CDR1 and CDR2 from the germline V gene are SGHTA and FQGNSA. The CDR3 runs to 14 residues. After removal of 3 bases from V and 3 bases from J, the junction contained 4 bases not matched to a gene.

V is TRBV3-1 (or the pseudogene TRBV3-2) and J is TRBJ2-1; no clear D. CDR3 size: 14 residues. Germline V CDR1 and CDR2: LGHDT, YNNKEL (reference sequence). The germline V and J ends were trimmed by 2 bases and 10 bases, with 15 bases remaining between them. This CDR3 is CASSQNRGFNEQFF. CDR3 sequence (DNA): TGTGCCAGCAGCCAAAATCGAGGTTTTAACGAGCAGTTCTTC.

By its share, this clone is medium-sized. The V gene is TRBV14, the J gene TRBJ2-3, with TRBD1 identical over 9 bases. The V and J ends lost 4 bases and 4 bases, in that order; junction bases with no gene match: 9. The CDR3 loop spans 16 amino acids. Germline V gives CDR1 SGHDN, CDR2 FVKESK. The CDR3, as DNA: TGTGCCAGCAGCCCGTCGGGACAGGGAGGAGCAGATACGCAGTATTTT. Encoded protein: CASSPSGQGGADTQYF. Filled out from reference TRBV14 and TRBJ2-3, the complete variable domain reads EAGVTQFPSHSVIEKGQTVTLRCDPISGHDNLYWYRRVMGKEIKFLLHFVKESKQDESGMPNNRFLAERTGGTYSTLKVQPAELEDSGVYFCASSPSGQGGADTQYFGPGTRLTVL.

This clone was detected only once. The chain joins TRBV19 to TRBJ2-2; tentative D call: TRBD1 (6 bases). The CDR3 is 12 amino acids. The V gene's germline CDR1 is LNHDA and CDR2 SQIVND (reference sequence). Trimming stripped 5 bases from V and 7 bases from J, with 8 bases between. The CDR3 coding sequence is TGTGCCAGTAGTGCAGGGGTCGGGGAGCTGTTTTTT. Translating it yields CASSAGVGELFF.

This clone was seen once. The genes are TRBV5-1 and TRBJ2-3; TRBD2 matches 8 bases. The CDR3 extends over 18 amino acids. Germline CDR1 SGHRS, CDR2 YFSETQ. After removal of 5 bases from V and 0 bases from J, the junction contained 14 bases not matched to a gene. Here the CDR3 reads CASRVRAGGGTSTDTQYF. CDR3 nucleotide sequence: TGCGCCAGCAGGGTCCGCGCGGGGGGCGGGACTAGCACAGATACGCAGTATTTT.

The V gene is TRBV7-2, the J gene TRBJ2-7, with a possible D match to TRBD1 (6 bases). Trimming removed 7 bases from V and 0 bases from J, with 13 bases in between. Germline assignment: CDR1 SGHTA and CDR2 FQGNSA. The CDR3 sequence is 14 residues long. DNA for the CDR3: TGTGCCAGCACCCGCAGGGGTTCCTCCTACGAGCAGTACTTC. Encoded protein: CASTRRGSSYEQYF.

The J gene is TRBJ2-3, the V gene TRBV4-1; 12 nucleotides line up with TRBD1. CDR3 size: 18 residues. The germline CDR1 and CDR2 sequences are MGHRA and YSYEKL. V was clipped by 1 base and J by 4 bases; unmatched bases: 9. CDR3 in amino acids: CASSQADGGTGGADTQYF. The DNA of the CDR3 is TGCGCCAGCAGCCAAGCGGATGGGGGGACAGGGGGCGCAGATACGCAGTATTTT.

The CDR3 region has the DNA TGTGCCAGCAGCTTGGCAGTCGGGGGGCGGGAGACCCAGTACTTC. Encoded protein: CASSLAVGGRETQYF. The chain carries TRBV5-4 and TRBJ2-5; D may be TRBD2 (7 bases). The CDR3 totals 15 residues. The germline V gene encodes CDR1 SGHNT and CDR2 YYREEE (reference sequence). With 0 bases removed from V and 5 bases from J, the gap between germline ends came to 14 bases.

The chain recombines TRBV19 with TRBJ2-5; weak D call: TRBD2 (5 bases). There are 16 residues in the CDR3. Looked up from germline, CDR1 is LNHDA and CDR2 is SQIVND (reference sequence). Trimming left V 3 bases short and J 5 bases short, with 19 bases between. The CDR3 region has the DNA TGTGCCAGTAGTATCCTTCTAGCAGCCGCGCTGGAGACCCAGTACTTC. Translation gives CASSILLAAALETQYF.